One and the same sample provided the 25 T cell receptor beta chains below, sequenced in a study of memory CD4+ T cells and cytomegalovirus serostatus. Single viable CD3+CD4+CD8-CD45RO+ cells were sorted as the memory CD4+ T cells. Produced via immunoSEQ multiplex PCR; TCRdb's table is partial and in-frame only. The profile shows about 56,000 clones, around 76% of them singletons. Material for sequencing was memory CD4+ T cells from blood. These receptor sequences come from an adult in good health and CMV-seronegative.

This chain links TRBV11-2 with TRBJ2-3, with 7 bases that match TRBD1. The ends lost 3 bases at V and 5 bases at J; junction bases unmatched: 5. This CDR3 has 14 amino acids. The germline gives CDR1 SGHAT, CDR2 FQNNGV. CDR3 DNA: TGTGCCAGCAGCTTTCCTTCAGGGGGAGATACGCAGTATTTT. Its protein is CASSFPSGGDTQYF.

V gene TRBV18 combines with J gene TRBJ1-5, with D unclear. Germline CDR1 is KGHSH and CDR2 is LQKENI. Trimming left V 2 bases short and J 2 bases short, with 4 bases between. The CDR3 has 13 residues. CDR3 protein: CASSPGGNQPQHF. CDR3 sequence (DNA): TGTGCCAGCTCACCAGGGGGCAATCAGCCCCAGCATTTT.

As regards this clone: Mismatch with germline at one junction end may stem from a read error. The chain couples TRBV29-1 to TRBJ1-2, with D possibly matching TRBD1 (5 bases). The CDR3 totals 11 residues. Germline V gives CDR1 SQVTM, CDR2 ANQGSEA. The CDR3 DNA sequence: TGCAGCGTTGCGGGACCTCGGGTACCGATCTTC. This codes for CSVAGPRVPIF.

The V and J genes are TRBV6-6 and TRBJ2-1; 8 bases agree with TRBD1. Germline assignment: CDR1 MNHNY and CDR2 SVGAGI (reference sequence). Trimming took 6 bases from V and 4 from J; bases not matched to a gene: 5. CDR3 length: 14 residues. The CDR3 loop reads CASRQGALYNEQFF. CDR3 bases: TGTGCCAGCAGGCAGGGGGCATTGTACAATGAGCAGTTCTTC.

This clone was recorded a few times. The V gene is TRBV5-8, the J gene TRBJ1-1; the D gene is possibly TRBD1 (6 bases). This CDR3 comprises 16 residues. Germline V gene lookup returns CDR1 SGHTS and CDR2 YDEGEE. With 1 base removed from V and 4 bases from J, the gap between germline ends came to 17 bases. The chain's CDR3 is CASSLSPGGSGTEAFF. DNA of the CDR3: TGTGCCAGCAGCTTGTCTCCCGGGGGCTCTGGCACTGAAGCTTTCTTT.

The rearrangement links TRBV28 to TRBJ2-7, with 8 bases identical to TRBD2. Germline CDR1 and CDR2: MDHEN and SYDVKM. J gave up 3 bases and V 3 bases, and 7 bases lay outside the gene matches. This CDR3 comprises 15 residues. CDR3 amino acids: CASSFAAGGVYEQYF. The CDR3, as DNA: TGTGCCAGCAGTTTCGCGGCGGGGGGAGTCTACGAGCAGTACTTC.

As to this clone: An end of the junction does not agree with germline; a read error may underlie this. DNA of the CDR3: TGTGCCAGCAGCTTCTCCCTCTCTGGAAACACCGTATATTTT. It specifies CASSFSLSGNTVYF. This rearrangement joins TRBV5-6 to TRBJ1-3; D call uncertain. Germline CDR1 SGHDT, CDR2 YYEEEE. The CDR3 has 14 amino acids.

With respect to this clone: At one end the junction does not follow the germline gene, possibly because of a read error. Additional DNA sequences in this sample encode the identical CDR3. This CDR3 is CASSPSGTGSYGYTF. CDR3 DNA sequence: TGCGCCAGCTCACCTTCCGGGACAGGGAGCTATGGCTACACCTTC. V usage is TRBV18 and J usage is TRBJ1-2; 9 bases line up with TRBD1. This CDR3 is 15 amino acids long. Germline CDR1 reads KGHSH; CDR2 reads LQKENI.

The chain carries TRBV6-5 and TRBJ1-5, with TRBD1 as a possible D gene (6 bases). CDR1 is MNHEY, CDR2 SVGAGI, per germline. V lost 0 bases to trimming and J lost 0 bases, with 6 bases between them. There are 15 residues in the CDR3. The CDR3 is CASSYSGASNQPQHF. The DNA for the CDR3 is TGTGCCAGCAGTTACTCGGGGGCTAGCAATCAGCCCCAGCATTTT.

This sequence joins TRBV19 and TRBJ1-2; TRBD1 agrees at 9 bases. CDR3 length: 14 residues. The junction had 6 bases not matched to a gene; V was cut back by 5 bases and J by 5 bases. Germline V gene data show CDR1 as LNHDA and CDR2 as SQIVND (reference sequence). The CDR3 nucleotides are TGTGCCAGTAGTGAACAGGGGGCGCGATATGGCTACACCTTC. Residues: CASSEQGARYGYTF.

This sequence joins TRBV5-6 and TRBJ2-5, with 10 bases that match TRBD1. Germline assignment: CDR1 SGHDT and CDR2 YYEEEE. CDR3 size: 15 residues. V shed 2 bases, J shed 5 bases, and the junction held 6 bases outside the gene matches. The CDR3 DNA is TGTGCCAGCAGCTTAAAAGACAGGGGGCGGGAGACCCAGTACTTC. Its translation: CASSLKDRGRETQYF.

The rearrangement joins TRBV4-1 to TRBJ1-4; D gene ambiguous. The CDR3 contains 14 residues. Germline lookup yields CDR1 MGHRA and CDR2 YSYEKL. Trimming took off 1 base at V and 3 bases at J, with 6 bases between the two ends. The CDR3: CASSQGVANEKLFF. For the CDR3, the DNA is TGCGCCAGCAGCCAAGGGGTGGCTAATGAAAAACTGTTTTTT.

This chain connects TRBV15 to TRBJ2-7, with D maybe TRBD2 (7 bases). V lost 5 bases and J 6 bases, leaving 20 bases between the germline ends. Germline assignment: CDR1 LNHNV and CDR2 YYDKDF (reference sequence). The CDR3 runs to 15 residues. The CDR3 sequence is CATSPSGRGRVEQYF. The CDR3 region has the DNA TGTGCCACCAGCCCTTCCGGAAGGGGGAGGGTCGAGCAGTACTTC.

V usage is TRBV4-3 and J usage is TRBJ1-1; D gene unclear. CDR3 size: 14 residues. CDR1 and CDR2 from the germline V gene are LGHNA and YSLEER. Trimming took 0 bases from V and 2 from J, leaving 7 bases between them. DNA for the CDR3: TGCGCCAGCAGCCAAGATATCCCTAACACTGAAGCTTTCTTT. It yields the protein CASSQDIPNTEAFF.

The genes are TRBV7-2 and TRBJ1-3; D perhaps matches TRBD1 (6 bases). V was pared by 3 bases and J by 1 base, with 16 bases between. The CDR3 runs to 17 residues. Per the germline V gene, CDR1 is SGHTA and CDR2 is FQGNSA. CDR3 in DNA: TGTGCCAGCAGCTTTTCCCACGGACAGACGTCTGGAAACACCATATATTTT. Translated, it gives CASSFSHGQTSGNTIYF. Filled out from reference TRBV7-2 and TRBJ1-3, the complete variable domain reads GAGVSQSPSNKVTEKGKDVELRCDPISGHTALYWYRQSLGQGLEFLIYFQGNSAPDKSGLPSDRFSAERTGGSVSTLTIQRTQQEDSAVYLCASSFSHGQTSGNTIYFGEGSWLTVV.

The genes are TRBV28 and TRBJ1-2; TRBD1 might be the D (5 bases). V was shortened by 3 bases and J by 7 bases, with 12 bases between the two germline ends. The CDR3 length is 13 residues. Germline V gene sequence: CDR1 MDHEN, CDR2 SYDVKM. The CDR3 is CASSLSGSGGYTF. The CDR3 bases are TGTGCCAGCAGTTTGTCAGGGTCAGGTGGCTACACCTTC.

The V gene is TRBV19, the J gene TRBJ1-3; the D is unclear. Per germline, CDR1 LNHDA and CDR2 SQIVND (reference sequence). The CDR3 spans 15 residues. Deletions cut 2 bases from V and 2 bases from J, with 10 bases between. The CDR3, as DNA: TGTGCCAGTAGTATATCCGCGTCGGCTGGAAACACCATATATTTT. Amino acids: CASSISASAGNTIYF.

The CDR3: CASRHRDSGNTIYF. The CDR3 DNA reads TGCGCCAGCAGGCACAGGGATTCTGGAAACACCATATATTTT. The chain is built from TRBV10-2 and TRBJ1-3; D is perhaps TRBD1 (6 bases). With 6 bases removed from V and 1 base from J, the gap between germline ends came to 10 bases. Germline CDR1 is WSHSY and CDR2 is SAAADI. This CDR3 comprises 14 residues.

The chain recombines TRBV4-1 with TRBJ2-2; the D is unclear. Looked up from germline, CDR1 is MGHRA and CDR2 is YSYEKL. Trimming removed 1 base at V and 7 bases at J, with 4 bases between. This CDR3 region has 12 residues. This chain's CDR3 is CASSQAGGELFF. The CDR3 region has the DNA TGCGCCAGCAGCCAAGCTGGCGGGGAGCTGTTTTTT.

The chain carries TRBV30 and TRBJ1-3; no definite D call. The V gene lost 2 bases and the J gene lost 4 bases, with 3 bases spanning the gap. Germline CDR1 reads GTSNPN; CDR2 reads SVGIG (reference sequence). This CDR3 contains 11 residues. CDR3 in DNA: TGTGCCTGGAGTCCGGGAAACACCATATATTTT. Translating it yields CAWSPGNTIYF.

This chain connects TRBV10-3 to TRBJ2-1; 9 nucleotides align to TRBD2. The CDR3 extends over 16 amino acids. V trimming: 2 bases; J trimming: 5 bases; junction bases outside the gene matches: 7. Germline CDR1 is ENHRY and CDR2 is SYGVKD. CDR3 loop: CAISEGRQRGDNEQFF. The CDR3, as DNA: TGTGCCATCAGTGAGGGACGTCAGCGGGGGGACAATGAGCAGTTCTTC.

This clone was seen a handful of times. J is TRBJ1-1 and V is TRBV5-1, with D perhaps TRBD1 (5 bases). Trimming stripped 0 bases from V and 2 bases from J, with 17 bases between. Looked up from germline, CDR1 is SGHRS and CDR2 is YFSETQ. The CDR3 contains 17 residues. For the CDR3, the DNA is TGCGCCAGCAGCTTGGCAGGGCAGTCTTTCGGAAACACTGAAGCTTTCTTT. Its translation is CASSLAGQSFGNTEAFF.

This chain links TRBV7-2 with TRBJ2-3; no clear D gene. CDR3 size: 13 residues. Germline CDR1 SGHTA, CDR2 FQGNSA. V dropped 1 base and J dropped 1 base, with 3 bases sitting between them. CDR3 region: CASSLGGTDTQYF. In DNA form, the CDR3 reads TGTGCCAGCAGCTTAGGGGGCACAGATACGCAGTATTTT. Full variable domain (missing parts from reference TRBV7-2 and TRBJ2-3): GAGVSQSPSNKVTEKGKDVELRCDPISGHTALYWYRQSLGQGLEFLIYFQGNSAPDKSGLPSDRFSAERTGGSVSTLTIQRTQQEDSAVYLCASSLGGTDTQYFGPGTRLTVL.

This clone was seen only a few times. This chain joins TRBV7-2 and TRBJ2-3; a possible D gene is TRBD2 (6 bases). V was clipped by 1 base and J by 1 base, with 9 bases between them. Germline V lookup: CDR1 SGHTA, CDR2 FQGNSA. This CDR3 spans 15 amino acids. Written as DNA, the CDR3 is TGTGCCAGCAGCTTAGATGGAGGGGGCACAGATACGCAGTATTTT. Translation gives CASSLDGGGTDTQYF. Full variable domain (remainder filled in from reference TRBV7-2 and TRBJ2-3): GAGVSQSPSNKVTEKGKDVELRCDPISGHTALYWYRQSLGQGLEFLIYFQGNSAPDKSGLPSDRFSAERTGGSVSTLTIQRTQQEDSAVYLCASSLDGGGTDTQYFGPGTRLTVL.

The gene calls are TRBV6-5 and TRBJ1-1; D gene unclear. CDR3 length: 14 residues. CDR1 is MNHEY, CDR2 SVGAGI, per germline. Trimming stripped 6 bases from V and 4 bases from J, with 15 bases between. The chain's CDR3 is CASSQDLWGTEAFF. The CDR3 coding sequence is TGTGCCAGCAGCCAGGACCTATGGGGCACTGAAGCTTTCTTT.